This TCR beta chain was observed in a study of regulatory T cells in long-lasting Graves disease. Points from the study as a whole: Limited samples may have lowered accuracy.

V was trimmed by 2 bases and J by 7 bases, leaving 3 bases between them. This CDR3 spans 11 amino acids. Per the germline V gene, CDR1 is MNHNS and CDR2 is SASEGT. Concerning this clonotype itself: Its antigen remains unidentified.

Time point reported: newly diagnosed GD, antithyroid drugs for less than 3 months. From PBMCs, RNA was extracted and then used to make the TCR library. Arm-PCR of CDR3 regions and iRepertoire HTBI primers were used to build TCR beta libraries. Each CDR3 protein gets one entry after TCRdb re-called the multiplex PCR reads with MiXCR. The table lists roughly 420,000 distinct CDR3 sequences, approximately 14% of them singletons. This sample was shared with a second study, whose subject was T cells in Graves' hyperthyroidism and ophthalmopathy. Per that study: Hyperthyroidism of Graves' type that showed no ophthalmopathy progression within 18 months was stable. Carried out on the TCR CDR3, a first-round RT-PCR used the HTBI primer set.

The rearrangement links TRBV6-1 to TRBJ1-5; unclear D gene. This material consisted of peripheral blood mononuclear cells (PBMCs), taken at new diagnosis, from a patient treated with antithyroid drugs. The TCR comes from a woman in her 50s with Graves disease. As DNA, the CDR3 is TGTGCCAGCAGTGAATGGCAGCCCCAGCATTTT. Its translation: CASSEWQPQHF.